Presented here are 23 T cell receptor beta chains from one specimen sequenced in a study of blood T cell repertoires in COVID-19. Using immunoSEQ multiplex PCR, the repertoire was profiled, and TCRdb retains in-frame clones only, with some absent. The table lists hundreds of thousands of clones, around 86% of them singletons. Source material: peripheral blood. The receptor source for this set is a woman aged 55-70 years with active or convalescent COVID-19.

The V gene is TRBV7-9, the J gene TRBJ2-2; weak D call: TRBD2 (5 bases). Germline assignment: CDR1 SEHNR and CDR2 FQNEAQ (reference sequence). The CDR3 has 15 residues. Trimming pared 5 bases from V and 3 bases from J, leaving 13 bases between. Written as DNA, the CDR3 is TGTGCCAGCAGCCCCCTCCGGGGTCACACCGGGGAGCTGTTTTTT. It translates to CASSPLRGHTGELFF.

This clone has only one observation. The CDR3 loop is CASSPSRGGPNEQFF. DNA for the CDR3: TGTGCCAGTAGTCCCTCGCGGGGGGGGCCCAATGAGCAGTTCTTC. The chain couples TRBV19 to TRBJ2-1, with 9 bases matching TRBD2. In germline, CDR1 is LNHDA, CDR2 SQIVND (reference sequence). The CDR3 is 15 residues long. With V trimmed by 5 bases and J by 6 bases, 8 bases remained unmatched.

The gene calls are TRBV7-9 and TRBJ2-7; 8 positions agree with TRBD1. Germline CDR1 and CDR2: SEHNR and FQNEAQ (reference sequence). V trimming: 7 bases; J trimming: 3 bases; junction bases outside the gene matches: 8. The CDR3 is 14 residues long. The CDR3 spells CASIPQGAGYEQYF. Written as DNA, the CDR3 is TGTGCCAGCATCCCCCAGGGGGCGGGCTACGAGCAGTACTTC.

The V and J genes are TRBV12-3 or TRBV12-4 and TRBJ1-3; D gene ambiguous. V lost 1 base and J lost 3, with 4 bases in between. This CDR3 has 13 residues. DNA for the CDR3: TGTGCCAGCAGTTTAGGTCGTGGAAACACCATATATTTT. It translates to CASSLGRGNTIYF.

Regarding this clone: Other DNA sequences from this sample encode an identical CDR3 as well. This chain connects TRBV10-3 to TRBJ2-7, with D possibly TRBD1 on 5 matching bases. This CDR3 has 12 amino acids. CDR1 is ENHRY and CDR2 is SYGVKD in the germline V gene. Trimming cost V 3 bases and J 6 bases, with 9 bases left between them. CDR3: CAISDRVGEQYF. The DNA for the CDR3 is TGTGCCATCAGTGACAGGGTCGGCGAGCAGTACTTC.

This chain joins TRBV6-6 and TRBJ2-3; TRBD1 agrees at 9 bases. The CDR3 runs 16 residues. The germline gives CDR1 MNHNY, CDR2 SVGAGI (reference sequence). V dropped 0 bases and J dropped 1; count of bases not matched to a gene: 2. The CDR3: CASSYSRDRGTDTQYF. CDR3 DNA: TGTGCCAGCAGTTACTCGCGGGACAGGGGCACAGATACGCAGTATTTT.

The chain joins TRBV6-6 to TRBJ1-3, with 7 bases fitting TRBD1. The CDR3 is 16 residues long. The germline CDR1 and CDR2 sequences are MNHNY and SVGAGI (reference sequence). V lost 6 bases, J lost 0 bases, and 8 bases stayed unmatched. The CDR3 nucleotides are TGTGCCAGCAGCCTCCGACAGGGAGGCTCTGGAAACACCATATATTTT. Translation: CASSLRQGGSGNTIYF.

A remark on this clone: At the DNA level, this CDR3 is encoded by other sequences in the same sample as well. The chain combines TRBV3-1 (or the pseudogene TRBV3-2) with TRBJ2-5; 8 bases agree with TRBD1. Germline CDR1 and CDR2: LGHDT and YNNKEL (reference sequence). CDR3 length equals 16 residues. J was trimmed by 1 base and V by 1 base; bases with no gene match: 5. CDR3 amino acids: CASSQAGRGPQETQYF. In DNA, the CDR3 is TGTGCCAGCAGCCAAGCCGGCAGGGGGCCCCAAGAGACCCAGTACTTC.

The chain uses TRBV7-3 and TRBJ2-7; 7 nucleotides agree with TRBD1. The CDR3 length is 15 residues. V shed 1 base, J shed 3 bases, and the junction held 6 bases outside the gene matches. Germline CDR1 and CDR2: SGHTA and FQGTGA. The CDR3 DNA is TGTGCCAGCAGCTTAATTCACGGACAGGACTACGAGCAGTACTTC. The encoded protein is CASSLIHGQDYEQYF.

The J gene is TRBJ1-1, the V gene TRBV3-1 (or the pseudogene TRBV3-2); no firm D call. This CDR3 is built from 16 residues. Germline assignment: CDR1 LGHDT and CDR2 YNNKEL (reference sequence). V shed 0 bases and J shed 0 bases, with 11 bases lying between them. The CDR3 nucleotides read TGTGCCAGCAGCCAAGATTTTCGGGGATTGAACACTGAAGCTTTCTTT. Translating it yields CASSQDFRGLNTEAFF.

The chain employs TRBV5-6 and TRBJ2-6; D call uncertain. Germline CDR1 reads SGHDT; CDR2 reads YYEEEE. Trimming removed 0 bases at V and 0 bases at J, with 10 bases between. This CDR3 region has 17 residues. The CDR3 region is CASSLVVVRSGANVLTF. CDR3 DNA sequence: TGTGCCAGCAGCTTGGTAGTGGTTCGCTCTGGGGCCAACGTCCTGACTTTC.

This clone was found once. The chain links TRBV6-2 or TRBV6-3 to TRBJ1-1; TRBD1 matches 7 bases. Germline V CDR1 and CDR2: MNHEY, SVGEGT. There are 14 residues in the CDR3. After removal of 5 bases from V and 6 bases from J, the junction contained 9 bases not matched to a gene. CDR3 protein: CASSDRAIFSEAFF. For the CDR3, the DNA is TGTGCCAGCAGTGACAGGGCGATTTTCTCTGAAGCTTTCTTT.

The chain employs TRBV2 and TRBJ1-5, with 10 nucleotides matching TRBD1. With V trimmed by 5 bases and J by 4 bases, 8 bases remained unmatched. In germline, CDR1 is SNHLY, CDR2 FYNNEI. The length of the CDR3 is 16 residues. The chain's CDR3 is CASSQGTGAWNQPQHF. The CDR3 DNA reads as TGTGCCAGCAGTCAAGGGACAGGGGCGTGGAATCAGCCCCAGCATTTT. Drawing the rest from reference TRBV2 and TRBJ1-5, the complete variable domain is EPEVTQTPSHQVTQMGQEVILRCVPISNHLYFYWYRQILGQKVEFLVSFYNNEISEKSEIFDDQFSVERPDGSNFTLKIRSTKLEDSAMYFCASSQGTGAWNQPQHFGDGTRLSIL.

V and J are TRBV7-9 and TRBJ1-2; no definite D call. The CDR3 spans 12 residues. Germline loops: CDR1 SEHNR, CDR2 FQNEAQ (reference sequence). Trimming cost V 1 base and J 10 bases, with 10 bases left between them. The DNA of the CDR3 is TGTGCCAGCAGCTTAGGCCGAGTCGACTACACCTTC. Protein sequence: CASSLGRVDYTF. The complete variable domain, with remaining parts taken from reference TRBV7-9 and TRBJ1-2, reads DTGVSQNPRHKITKRGQNVTFRCDPISEHNRLYWYRQTLGQGPEFLTYFQNEAQLEKSRLLSDRFSAERPKGSFSTLEIQRTEQGDSAMYLCASSLGRVDYTFGSGTRLTVV.

The chain links TRBV7-7 to TRBJ2-5, with 7 nucleotides matching TRBD1. The CDR3 sequence is 16 residues long. V shed 5 bases and J 2 bases; nucleotides not matched to a gene: 11. Germline CDR1 SSHAT, CDR2 FNYEAQ (reference sequence). The CDR3 nucleotides read TGTGCCAGCAGCCCCTTCCGACAGGGTGGGCAAGAGACCCAGTACTTC. This codes for CASSPFRQGGQETQYF.

The V gene is TRBV30, the J gene TRBJ2-6; 8 bases agree with TRBD1. Germline V gene sequence: CDR1 GTSNPN, CDR2 SVGIG (reference sequence). The CDR3 consists of 12 residues. J was trimmed by 18 bases and V by 1 base; bases with no gene match: 8. The CDR3 sequence: CAWSDPDRVRTF. The CDR3 region has the DNA TGTGCCTGGAGTGACCCGGACAGGGTTAGGACTTTC.

The J gene is TRBJ2-7, the V gene TRBV19; 8 nucleotides agree with TRBD1. The CDR3 is 13 residues long. Germline CDR1 LNHDA, CDR2 SQIVND (reference sequence). The V segment lost 5 bases and the J segment 4 bases; nucleotides outside the gene matches: 4. CDR3 residues: CASSPGTGYEQYF. The CDR3 coding sequence is TGTGCCAGTAGTCCCGGGACAGGTTACGAGCAGTACTTC.

The CDR3: CASSQDRGLPNTEAFF. As DNA, the CDR3 is TGCGCCAGCAGCCAGGACAGGGGGCTTCCGAACACTGAAGCTTTCTTT. The V gene is TRBV4-3, the J gene TRBJ1-1, with 11 positions matching TRBD1. The germline CDR1 and CDR2 sequences are LGHNA and YSLEER. The CDR3 sequence is 16 residues long. Unmatched junction bases numbered 4, after V lost 3 bases and J lost 1 base.

Notes on this clone: At the DNA level, this CDR3 is encoded by other sequences in the same sample as well. The CDR3, as DNA: TGTGCCAGCTCACCACTTGGCGGGAACACTGAAGCTTTCTTT. Translated, it gives CASSPLGGNTEAFF. The chain uses TRBV18 and TRBJ1-1; no clear D. The CDR3 is made up of 14 amino acids. Trimming took 1 base from V and 1 from J, leaving 7 bases between them. The germline V gene has CDR1 KGHSH and CDR2 LQKENI. The entire variable domain, with the rest obtained from reference TRBV18 and TRBJ1-1, is as follows: NAGVMQNPRHLVRRRGQEARLRCSPMKGHSHVYWYRQLPEEGLKFMVYLQKENIIDESGMPKERFSAEFPKEGPSILRIQQVVRGDSAAYFCASSPLGGNTEAFFGQGTRLTVV.

This chain joins TRBV10-3 and TRBJ1-6, with 9 bases lining up with TRBD1. J lost 9 bases, V lost 7 bases, and 7 bases had no gene match. The CDR3 length is 14 residues. CDR1 ENHRY and CDR2 SYGVKD come from the germline V gene. CDR3 in DNA: TGTGCCATCAAAGGACAGGGGACCGGTTCACCCCTCCACTTT. It is translated as CAIKGQGTGSPLHF.

The chain carries TRBV18 and TRBJ1-1; D may be TRBD1 (5 bases). V was trimmed by 5 bases and J by 2 bases, leaving 18 bases between them. CDR1 and CDR2 (germline): KGHSH, LQKENI. The CDR3 is made up of 16 amino acids. CDR3 residues: CASSSFSDKLNTEAFF. CDR3 DNA: TGTGCCAGCTCATCCTTTTCGGACAAACTAAACACTGAAGCTTTCTTT.

In this sample, this clone turned up a few times. The chain is built from TRBV7-8 and TRBJ1-3; 8 nucleotides match TRBD1. Germline assignment: CDR1 SGHVS and CDR2 FQNEAQ. J was trimmed by 5 bases and V by 5 bases; bases with no gene match: 17. CDR3 length equals 18 residues. As DNA, the CDR3 is TGTGCCAGCAGCCCCAGAAGGACAGGGCCGTCTGCTAGAAACACCATATATTTT. Protein product: CASSPRRTGPSARNTIYF.

The chain carries TRBV27 and TRBJ2-1; 11 bases fit TRBD2. The ends lost 6 bases at V and 0 bases at J; junction bases unmatched: 10. This CDR3 is 18 amino acids long. CDR1 and CDR2 (germline): MNHEY, SMNVEV (reference sequence). The CDR3 bases are TGTGCCAGCAGCCCCGGGGTAGCGGGGGGGAGCTCCTACAATGAGCAGTTCTTC. Protein: CASSPGVAGGSSYNEQFF.